Listed below are T cell receptor beta chains from one sample, sequenced in a study of T cells in Graves' hyperthyroidism and ophthalmopathy. Each CDR3 protein gets one entry after TCRdb re-called the multiplex PCR reads with MiXCR. The sample yields over 650,000 distinct CDR3 sequences, 45% seen once. The source material was peripheral blood or thyroid tissue (not recorded which). Source of these receptors: an adult man with Graves' disease, either hyperthyroidism or ophthalmopathy (not recorded which). Both conserved end residues are trimmed from each CDR3. The order of the fields is V gene, CDR3 protein.

V: TRBV7-4; CDR3: ASSLAGLGSLPYEQY
V: TRBV29-1; CDR3: SVDGSNTEAF
V: TRBV2; CDR3: ASKGTGFAEQY
V: TRBV29-1; CDR3: SVDTGIYGYT
V: TRBV29-1; CDR3: SASSLDRGAYEQY
V: TRBV7-9; CDR3: ASLTVGSYEQY
V: TRBV10-3; CDR3: AIGGTSYGYT
V: TRBV7-8; CDR3: ASSFRAAEQY
V: TRBV3-1; CDR3: ASSPLDNTEAF
V: TRBV2; CDR3: AAGTGHAQPQH
V: TRBV7-3; CDR3: ASSPRGLAGNQPQH
V: TRBV10-3; CDR3: AIRGLSTDTQY
V: TRBV20-1; CDR3: SASRSRSSYNSPLH
V: TRBV6-5; CDR3: AISETGTSGSGVQY
V: TRBV10-3; CDR3: AISESDSSEKLF
V: TRBV7-3; CDR3: ASSSLAGGGELF
V: TRBV14; CDR3: ASSRETAEITGYT
V: TRBV5-1; CDR3: ASSQGAAEETQY
V: TRBV5-4; CDR3: ASSPGPDDVDSPLH
V: TRBV2; CDR3: ASSEDPTSSYNSPLH
V: TRBV10-3; CDR3: ASSLDRVRSPLH
V: TRBV7-9; CDR3: ASSLSGGDNSPLH
V: TRBV5-1; CDR3: ASSLEGRGPMNTEAF
V: TRBV2; CDR3: ASRRTRATQY
V: TRBV12-3/TRBV12-4; CDR3: ASSFKNRGELAF
V: TRBV5-6; CDR3: ASSLLVRMNTEAF
V: TRBV5-1; CDR3: ASSQATVNTEAF
V: TRBV20-1; CDR3: SARTSGGEQY
V: TRBV10-3; CDR3: ASRPRISSYEQY
V: TRBV29-1; CDR3: SVSPLGRGGADEKLF
V: TRBV2; CDR3: ASSDTPTGGTEKLF
V: TRBV2; CDR3: ASIRDVESKLF
V: TRBV25-1; CDR3: ASRLTRDVTEAF
V: TRBV20-1; CDR3: SASSGQETQY
V: TRBV6-2/TRBV6-3; CDR3: ASSFTTSGSGETQY
V: TRBV19; CDR3: ASSLPGQGRWH
V: TRBV29-1; CDR3: SVEDRGYIQY
V: TRBV7-8; CDR3: ASSSELSNPTNYGYT
V: TRBV15; CDR3: ATSRDGLGEQY
V: TRBV6-5; CDR3: ASREGRSPLH
V: TRBV20-1; CDR3: SASVQETQY